This TCR beta chain is from a study of blood T cell repertoires in COVID-19. Overall study context: Samples taken during acute and convalescent COVID-19 were collected in the United States, Italy and Spain. PBMCs, B-cell-depleted T cells, or T cells were the source of the cDNA or gDNA that made up the material.

After removal of 8 bases from V and 1 base from J, the junction contained 9 bases not matched to a gene. Germline V gene lookup returns CDR1 MNHEY and CDR2 SMNVEV (reference sequence). The CDR3 length is 16 residues. The Seattle patients, enrolled during active infection, were followed longitudinally. In the authors' workflow: Reference gene primer amplification gave nucleated cell count estimates. The protocol was immunoSEQ multiplex PCR, while the TCRdb copy is restricted to in-frame clones and leaves out a portion. Clone size and V and J calls were adopted from that table, with D and trimming inferred from the DNA. Of fewer than 200,000 clones detected, 70% to 90% appear once; the ten largest clones hold more than 6.5%.

Sequenced: peripheral blood. The V and J genes are TRBV27 and TRBJ2-1; 9 nucleotides line up with TRBD2. The source is a woman aged 55-70 years with COVID-19, enrolled during active disease. The CDR3 nucleotides read TGTGCCAGCCACCCTTCTAGCGGGAAGTCCTACAATGAGCAGTTCTTC. Translating it yields CASHPSSGKSYNEQFF.